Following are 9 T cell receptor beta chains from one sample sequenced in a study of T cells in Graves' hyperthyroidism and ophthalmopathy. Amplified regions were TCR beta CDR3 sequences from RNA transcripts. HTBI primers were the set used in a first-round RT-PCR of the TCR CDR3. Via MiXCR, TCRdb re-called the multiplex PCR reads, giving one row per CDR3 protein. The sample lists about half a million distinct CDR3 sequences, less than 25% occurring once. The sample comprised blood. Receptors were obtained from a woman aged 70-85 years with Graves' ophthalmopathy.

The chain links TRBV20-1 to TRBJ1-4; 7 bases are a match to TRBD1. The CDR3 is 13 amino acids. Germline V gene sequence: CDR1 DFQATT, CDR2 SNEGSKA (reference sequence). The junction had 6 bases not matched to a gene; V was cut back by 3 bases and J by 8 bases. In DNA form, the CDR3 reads TGCAGTGCTAGTGAGGGGGCTTGGGAAAAACTGTTTTTT. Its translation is CSASEGAWEKLFF.

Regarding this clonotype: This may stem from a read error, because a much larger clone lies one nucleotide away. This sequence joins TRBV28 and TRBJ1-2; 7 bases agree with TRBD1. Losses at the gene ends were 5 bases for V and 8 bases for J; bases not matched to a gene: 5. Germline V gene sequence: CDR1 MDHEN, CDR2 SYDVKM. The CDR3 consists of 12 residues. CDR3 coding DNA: TGTGCCAGCAGTCCAGGGACAGTCGGCTACACCTTC. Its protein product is CASSPGTVGYTF.

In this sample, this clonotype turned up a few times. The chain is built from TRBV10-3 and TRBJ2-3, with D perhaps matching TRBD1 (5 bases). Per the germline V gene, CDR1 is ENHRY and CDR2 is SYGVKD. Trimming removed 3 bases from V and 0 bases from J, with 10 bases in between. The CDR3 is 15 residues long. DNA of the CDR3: TGTGCCATCAGTGACCTAAAGGGGAGCACAGATACGCAGTATTTT. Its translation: CAISDLKGSTDTQYF.

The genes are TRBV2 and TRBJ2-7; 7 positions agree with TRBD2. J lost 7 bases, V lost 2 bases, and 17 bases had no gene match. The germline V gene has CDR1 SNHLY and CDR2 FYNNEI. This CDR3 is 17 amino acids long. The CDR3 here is CASSETISGLWGWEQYF. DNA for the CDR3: TGTGCCAGCAGTGAAACGATTAGCGGGTTGTGGGGGTGGGAGCAGTACTTC.

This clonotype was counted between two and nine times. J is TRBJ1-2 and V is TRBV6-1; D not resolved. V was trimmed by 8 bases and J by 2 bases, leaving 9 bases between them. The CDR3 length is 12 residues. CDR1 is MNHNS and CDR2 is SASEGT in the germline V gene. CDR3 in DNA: TGTGCCAGCCGGGGAGTCAACTATGGCTACACCTTC. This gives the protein CASRGVNYGYTF.

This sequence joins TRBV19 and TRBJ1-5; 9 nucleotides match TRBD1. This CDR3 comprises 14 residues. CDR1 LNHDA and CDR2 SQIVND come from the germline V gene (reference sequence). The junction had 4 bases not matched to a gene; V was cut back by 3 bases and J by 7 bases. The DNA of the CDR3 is TGTGCCAGTAGTATCCACACAGGGGGCCAGCCCCAGCATTTT. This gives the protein CASSIHTGGQPQHF.

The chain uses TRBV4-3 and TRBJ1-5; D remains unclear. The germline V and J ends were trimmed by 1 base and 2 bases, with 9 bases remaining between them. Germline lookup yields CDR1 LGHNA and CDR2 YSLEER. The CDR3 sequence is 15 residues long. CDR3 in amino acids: CASSQVAGGNQPQHF. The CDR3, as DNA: TGCGCCAGCAGCCAAGTAGCTGGGGGCAATCAGCCCCAGCATTTT.

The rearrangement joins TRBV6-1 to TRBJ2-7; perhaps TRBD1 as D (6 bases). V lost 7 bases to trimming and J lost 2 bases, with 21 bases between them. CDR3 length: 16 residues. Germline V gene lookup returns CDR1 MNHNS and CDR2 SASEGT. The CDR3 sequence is CASIPFTGTKTYEQYF. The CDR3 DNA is TGTGCCAGCATACCCTTCACCGGGACAAAGACCTACGAGCAGTACTTC.

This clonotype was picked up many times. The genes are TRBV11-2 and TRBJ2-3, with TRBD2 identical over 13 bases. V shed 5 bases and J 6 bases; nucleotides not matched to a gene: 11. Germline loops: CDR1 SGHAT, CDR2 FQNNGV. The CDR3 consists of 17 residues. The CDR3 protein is CASSPLLAGGNRDTQYF. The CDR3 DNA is TGTGCCAGCAGCCCACTACTAGCGGGAGGGAATCGTGATACGCAGTATTTT.